These 5 T cell receptor beta chains originate from one sample sequenced in a study of sequential checkpoint blockade in melanoma. TCRdb's copy holds only in-frame clones and misses some; the assay was immunoSEQ multiplex PCR. The sample shows approximately 22,000 clones, approximately 78% of them seen only once. Treatment defined: randomized to nivolumab then ipilimumab (arm A) or the reverse (arm B). Sample: CD8+ T cells sorted from blood (inferred from file names), taken from a patient given nivolumab and ipilimumab in sequence. These TCRs come from a human donor with melanoma.

J is TRBJ2-3 and V is TRBV5-1; D ambiguous. The CDR3 has 14 residues. From germline, CDR1 is SGHRS and CDR2 YFSETQ. The V and J ends lost 4 bases and 4 bases respectively, with 13 bases between them. CDR3 residues: CASSPRMSADTQYF. The CDR3 DNA follows: TGCGCCAGCAGCCCGAGAATGTCCGCAGATACGCAGTATTTT.

This clone was counted between two and nine times. The J gene is TRBJ2-1, the V gene TRBV5-8; D is uncertain. The CDR3 has 16 residues. CDR1 and CDR2 (germline): SGHTS, YDEGEE. Between the trimmed V and J ends, which lost 0 bases and 3 bases, there was a span of 13 bases. CDR3 region: CASSLGATLLYNEQFF. Here the CDR3 DNA reads TGTGCCAGCAGCTTGGGAGCGACCCTACTCTACAATGAGCAGTTCTTC. The whole variable domain, remainder taken from reference TRBV5-8 and TRBJ2-1, is EAGVTQSPTHLIKTRGQQATLRCSPISGHTSVYWYQQALGLGLQFLLWYDEGEERNRGNFPPRFSGRQFPNYSSELNVNALELEDSALYLCASSLGATLLYNEQFFGPGTRLTVL.

The rearrangement links TRBV9 to TRBJ2-1; 10 bases are shared with TRBD2. Trimming removed 2 bases from V and 5 bases from J; junction bases left unmatched: 7. The CDR3 is 16 amino acids. The germline V gene encodes CDR1 SGDLS and CDR2 YYNGEE. The CDR3 DNA follows: TGTGCCAGCAGCGTCCTTGGGACTAGCGTTCACAATGAGCAGTTCTTC. This encodes CASSVLGTSVHNEQFF.

This clone was detected only a few times. The chain employs TRBV9 and TRBJ1-1; 10 positions match TRBD1. Looked up from germline, CDR1 is SGDLS and CDR2 is YYNGEE. V dropped 3 bases and J dropped 5; count of bases not matched to a gene: 10. CDR3 length: 16 amino acids. CDR3 amino acids: CASSARMTGGRTEAFF. The CDR3 nucleotides read TGTGCCAGCAGCGCGCGAATGACAGGGGGCCGGACTGAAGCTTTCTTT.

This clone showed up just once. The CDR3 DNA follows: TGTGCCAGCAATCTAGCTGGGACACGAGAAGGCTACACCTTC. It specifies CASNLAGTREGYTF. The rearrangement uses TRBV28 and TRBJ1-2; D might be TRBD1 (6 bases). V gave up 7 bases and J gave up 8 bases, with 20 bases separating them. The germline gives CDR1 MDHEN, CDR2 SYDVKM. This CDR3 is built from 14 residues.